The 5 T cell receptor beta chains reported below all come from one sample, sequenced in a study of CD8 T cells in ankylosing spondylitis. One entry per CDR3 protein results from TCRdb running MiXCR on the 5' RACE reads. The profile shows fewer than 750,000 distinct CDR3 sequences, 19% of them singletons. Findings of the study overall: Ankylosing spondylitis blood seemed to carry a telltale TCR beta motif made of roughly 8 highly homologous variants.

Antigens for these TCRs are unknown. The sequenced sample consisted of blood, either unsorted or a sorted T cell fraction (not recorded which). The receptors were sampled from a male donor with ankylosing spondylitis.

The gene calls are TRBV27 and TRBJ2-1, with D hard to call. CDR1 MNHEY and CDR2 SMNVEV come from the germline V gene (reference sequence). The CDR3 has 14 residues. V was shortened by 8 bases and J by 4 bases, with 15 bases between the two germline ends. CDR3 sequence (DNA): TGTGCCAGCGCCGTGGAGCCCGAGTACAATGAGCAGTTCTTC. This translates into CASAVEPEYNEQFF.

V usage is TRBV11-2 and J usage is TRBJ1-2; D gene ambiguous. CDR1 and CDR2 (germline): SGHAT, FQNNGV. CDR3 length: 14 residues. Trimming removed 5 bases at V and 4 bases at J, with 14 bases between. This CDR3 is CASSPRREVYGYTF. The CDR3 DNA reads TGTGCCAGCAGCCCCCGACGGGAGGTCTATGGCTACACCTTC.

This CDR3 reads CASSQENGLNTEAFF. The CDR3 bases are TGCGCCAGCAGCCAAGAGAATGGGTTGAACACTGAAGCTTTCTTT. The V and J genes are TRBV4-3 and TRBJ1-1, with D unresolved. CDR3 size: 15 residues. From germline, CDR1 is LGHNA and CDR2 YSLEER. V was clipped by 0 bases and J by 0 bases, with 8 bases between them.

This chain joins TRBV5-5 and TRBJ1-1, with 8 bases lining up with TRBD1. The CDR3 is 13 residues long. Germline V gene lookup returns CDR1 SGHKS and CDR2 YYEKEE (reference sequence). The junction had 6 bases not matched to a gene; V was cut back by 4 bases and J by 7 bases. CDR3 nucleotide sequence: TGTGCCAGCAGCCTGGGGACAGGATTTGAAGCTTTCTTT. This encodes CASSLGTGFEAFF.

The chain is built from TRBV29-1 and TRBJ1-3; no definite D call. The CDR3 covers 14 residues. CDR1 and CDR2 (germline): SQVTM, ANQGSEA. Trimming stripped 3 bases from V and 0 bases from J, with 9 bases between. The CDR3 DNA reads as TGCAGCGTTGAGGCGGAACACTCTGGAAACACCATATATTTT. Protein product: CSVEAEHSGNTIYF.